Listed below are T cell receptor beta chains from one sample, sequenced in a study of cytomegalovirus exposure and HLA in healthy donors. Clones were read by immunoSEQ multiplex PCR, and TCRdb kept only the in-frame ones, dropping some. The table has 150,000 to 200,000 clones, approximately 72% seen once. Sequenced sample: PBMCs. The source is a middle-aged man in good health and CMV-seronegative. The CDR3 runs from the conserved cysteine through the conserved F or W. A D gene is named only where the DNA matches it firmly. Where a row states a size, it is once, few, many or the class of an expanded clone; other rows omit it.

TRBV6-6	-	-	TRBJ1-5	TGTGCCAGCAGTTCACATAGCCCTCGGGATCAGCCCCAGCATTTT	CASSSHSPRDQPQHF
TRBV20-1	-	-	TRBJ2-5	TGCAGTGCCAAAGAGACCCAGTACTTC	CSAKETQYF
TRBV7-2	-	-	TRBJ2-7	TGTGCCAGCAGCCCACGACTGGCCAGCGGGCCAACCTACGAGCAGTACTTC	CASSPRLASGPTYEQYF
TRBV7-6	-	-	TRBJ2-7	TGTGCCAGCAGCTTGGAGGGGCGGGGGGACAGCTACGAGCAGTACTTC	CASSLEGRGDSYEQYF
TRBV5-1	-	-	TRBJ2-7	TGCGCCAGCAGCATCACAGGGAACTCCTACGAGCAGTACTTC	CASSITGNSYEQYF
TRBV13	-	-	TRBJ1-2	TGTGCCAGCAGCTTTTTAAGTGGGCGATTGAATGGCTACACCTTC	CASSFLSGRLNGYTF
TRBV18	-	-	TRBJ2-3	TGTGCCAGCTCACCGGGTAGTGGGGCACGGGATACGCAGTATTTT	CASSPGSGARDTQYF
TRBV27	-	TRBD2	TRBJ2-1	TGTGCCAGCAAACCCGGACTAGCGGGGGTGAAAAGCTCCTACAATGAGCAGTTCTTC	CASKPGLAGVKSSYNEQFF
TRBV19	-	TRBD1	TRBJ2-7	TGTGCCAGTACCGGGACAGGGTTCTACGAGCAGTACTTC	CASTGTGFYEQYF
TRBV28	-	TRBD2	TRBJ2-5	TGTGCCAGCAGTTTGTCTAGCGGGGACCAAGAGACCCAGTACTTC	CASSLSSGDQETQYF
TRBV6-6	-	TRBD1	TRBJ2-7	TGTGCCAGCAGTTATTCGGGACAGGGGCCCTACGAGCAGTACTTC	CASSYSGQGPYEQYF
TRBV7-2	-	TRBD1	TRBJ1-1	TGTGCCAGCAGCCCCCAGGGACAGCTGAACACTGAAGCTTTCTTT	CASSPQGQLNTEAFF
TRBV7-8	few	TRBD2	TRBJ2-3	TGTGCCAGCAGCTTCGGGACTAGCGGAACTCTCACAGATACGCAGTATTTT	CASSFGTSGTLTDTQYF
TRBV18	-	TRBD1	TRBJ1-5	TGTGCCAGCTCACCAGGGACAGTTAATCAGCCCCAGCATTTT	CASSPGTVNQPQHF
TRBV21-1	once	-	TRBJ2-1	TGTGCCAGCAGCAATAGGGTTCAGGAGGGGGCTAAGAGTGAGCAGTTCTTC	CASSNRVQEGAKSEQFF
TRBV5-8	few	TRBD1	TRBJ1-4	TGTGCCAGCGCAGGGGGCCTTAATGAAAAACTGTTTTTT	CASAGGLNEKLFF
TRBV11-3	-	-	TRBJ2-5	TGTGCCAGCAGCAAGCGGACGGAACAAGAGACCCAGTACTTC	CASSKRTEQETQYF
TRBV15	few	TRBD1	TRBJ1-2	TGTGCCACCAGCAGAGTGGGACAGGGGGCCCTTGGAAACTATGGCTACACCTTC	CATSRVGQGALGNYGYTF
TRBV7-9	-	TRBD1	TRBJ2-7	TGTGCCAGCAGCTTAGGAGCAGGGGGCTTAGGCGAGCAGTACTTC	CASSLGAGGLGEQYF
TRBV18	-	-	TRBJ2-2	TGTGCCAGCTCACCACAGGAACAGGGCAACACCGGGGAGCTGTTTTTT	CASSPQEQGNTGELFF
TRBV20-1	-	-	TRBJ2-1	TGCAGTGCAAAACGAGGTGAGCAGTTCTTC	CSAKRGEQFF
TRBV4-3	-	TRBD2	TRBJ2-5	TGCGCCAGCAGCCGACTAGCGGGGATCCAAGAGACCCAGTACTTC	CASSRLAGIQETQYF
TRBV7-6	-	-	TRBJ2-1	TGTGCCAGCAGCTCCCGGGGGACGAGGGGTTACAATGAGCAGTTCTTC	CASSSRGTRGYNEQFF
TRBV5-1	-	TRBD1	TRBJ1-2	TGCGCCAGCAGCCTACGGACAGGGGGGAACTATGGCTACACCTTC	CASSLRTGGNYGYTF
TRBV5-4	-	-	TRBJ1-2	TGTGCCAGCAGCTTGTTGTTGACGGAGGGTGGCTACACCTTC	CASSLLLTEGGYTF
TRBV19	few	-	TRBJ2-3	TGTGCCAGTAGTATGCGCGGGGGCGCAGATACGCAGTATTTT	CASSMRGGADTQYF
TRBV11-2	-	TRBD1	TRBJ1-3	TGTGCCAGCAGCCTCAAACAGGGGGCACGGGGAAACACCATATATTTT	CASSLKQGARGNTIYF
TRBV16	-	-	TRBJ1-6	TGTGCCAGCAGCCAACCAACAGGGTTCAAACCCCTCCACTTT	CASSQPTGFKPLHF
TRBV5-1	-	TRBD1	TRBJ2-2	TGCGCCAGCAGCACACAGGGGGCCGGCACCGGGGAGCTGTTTTTT	CASSTQGAGTGELFF
TRBV7-6	-	-	TRBJ2-3	TGTGCCAGCAGCTTAGTTGAGGGTCCCCCGCATAATTTT	CASSLVEGPPHNF
TRBV11-2	-	TRBD2	TRBJ2-3	TGTGCCAGCAGCTTTGTCCGGGGGGGCACAGATACGCAGTATTTT	CASSFVRGGTDTQYF
TRBV29-1	-	TRBD2	TRBJ2-5	TGCAGCGCCAGGACTAGTAAAGAGACCCAGTACTTC	CSARTSKETQYF
TRBV27	-	-	TRBJ2-7	TGTGCCAGCGGAGGAGCCTACGAGCAGTACTTC	CASGGAYEQYF
TRBV6-5	once	-	TRBJ1-2	TGTGCCAGCAGTTACTCAGGGGTGCTTAACTATGGCTACACCTTC	CASSYSGVLNYGYTF
TRBV25-1	few	TRBD1	TRBJ2-7	TGTGCCAGCAGTGGGTCAGGACAGGGCTACGAGCAGTACTTC	CASSGSGQGYEQYF
TRBV29-1	-	-	TRBJ2-3	TGCAGCGTTCAAACAGGGATAACAGATACGCAGTATTTT	CSVQTGITDTQYF
TRBV7-2	-	TRBD2	TRBJ2-1	TGTGCCAGCAGACAGGGACTAGCATCCTACAATGAGCAGTTCTTC	CASRQGLASYNEQFF
TRBV4-3	-	-	TRBJ1-1	TGCGCCAGCAGCCAAGATCTGGAGGAGACTGAAGCTTTCTTT	CASSQDLEETEAFF
TRBV5-6	once	TRBD1	TRBJ1-4	TGTGCCAGCAGCTTAGACAGGGGGGGAACCGACAAACTGTTTTTT	CASSLDRGGTDKLFF
TRBV7-9	-	-	TRBJ1-1	TGTGCCAGCAGCCGCCGGGGGAGCACTGAAGCTTTCTTT	CASSRRGSTEAFF
TRBV5-1	-	-	TRBJ1-1	TGCGCCAGCAGCCCGTCTATGAACACTGAAGCTTTCTTT	CASSPSMNTEAFF